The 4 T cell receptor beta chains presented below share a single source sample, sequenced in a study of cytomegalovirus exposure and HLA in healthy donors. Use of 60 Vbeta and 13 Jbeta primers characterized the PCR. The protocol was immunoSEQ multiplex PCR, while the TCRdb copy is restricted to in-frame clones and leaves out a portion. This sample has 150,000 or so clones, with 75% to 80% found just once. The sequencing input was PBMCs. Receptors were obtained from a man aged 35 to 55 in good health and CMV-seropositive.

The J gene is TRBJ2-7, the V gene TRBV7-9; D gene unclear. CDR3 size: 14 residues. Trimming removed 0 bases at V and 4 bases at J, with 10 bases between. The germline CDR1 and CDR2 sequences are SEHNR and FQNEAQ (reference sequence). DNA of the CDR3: TGTGCCAGCAGCTTAGCCGCGGTGATGTACGAGCAGTACTTC. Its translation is CASSLAAVMYEQYF.

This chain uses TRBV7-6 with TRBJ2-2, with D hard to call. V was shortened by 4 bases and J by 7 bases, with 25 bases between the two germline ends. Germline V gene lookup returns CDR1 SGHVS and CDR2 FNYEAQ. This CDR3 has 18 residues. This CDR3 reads CASSSSPPVSGPIGELFF. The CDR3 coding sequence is TGTGCCAGCAGCTCATCTCCGCCTGTCTCAGGTCCTATCGGGGAGCTGTTTTTT.

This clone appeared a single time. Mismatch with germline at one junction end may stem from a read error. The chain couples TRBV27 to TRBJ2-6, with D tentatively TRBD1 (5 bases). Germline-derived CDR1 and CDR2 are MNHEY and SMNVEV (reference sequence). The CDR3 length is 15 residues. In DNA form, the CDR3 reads TGTGCCAGCAGTTCCGACATCTCTGGGGCCAACGGCCTGACTTTC. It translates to CASSSDISGANGLTF. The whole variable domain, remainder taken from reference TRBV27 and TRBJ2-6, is EAQVTQNPRYLITVTGKKLTVTCSQNMNHEYMSWYRQDPGLGLRQIYYSMNVEVTDKGDVPEGYKVSRKEKRNFPLILESPSPNQTSLYFCASSSDISGANGLTFGAGSRLTVL.

CDR3 nucleotides: TGTGCCAGCAGCTTAGGAAGGGTTCGGGAGCGCCCGTTCTTC. Residues: CASSLGRVRERPFF. The chain recombines TRBV7-2 with TRBJ2-1; D might be TRBD2 (6 bases). Trimming removed 1 base at V and 15 bases at J, with 19 bases between. Germline CDR1 and CDR2: SGHTA and FQGNSA. The CDR3 is 14 amino acids. The full variable domain, rest sourced from reference TRBV7-2 and TRBJ2-1, is GAGVSQSPSNKVTEKGKDVELRCDPISGHTALYWYRQSLGQGLEFLIYFQGNSAPDKSGLPSDRFSAERTGGSVSTLTIQRTQQEDSAVYLCASSLGRVRERPFFGPGTRLTVL.